Each of the 19 T cell receptor beta chains below was sequenced from the same sample in a study of cytomegalovirus exposure and HLA in healthy donors. The PCR was carried out with 60 Vbeta primers and 13 Jbeta primers. Using immunoSEQ multiplex PCR, the repertoire was profiled, and TCRdb retains in-frame clones only, with some absent. Of some 130,000 clones in the sample, roughly two thirds are singletons; the top ten hold roughly 1.6%. Sequences were obtained from PBMCs. Every receptor here comes from a man younger than 40 in good health and CMV-seropositive.

The CDR3 loop reads CASSPPSGTEAFF. The DNA of the CDR3 is TGTGCCAGCTCACCACCGTCGGGCACTGAAGCTTTCTTT. The V and J genes are TRBV18 and TRBJ1-1; D uncertain. The CDR3 is 13 amino acids. Germline V gives CDR1 KGHSH, CDR2 LQKENI. The V end was cut by 0 bases, the J end by 4 bases, with 6 bases between.

V and J are TRBV12-5 and TRBJ2-3; 7 nucleotides agree with TRBD2. The CDR3 loop spans 14 amino acids. Germline V gene sequence: CDR1 LGHNT, CDR2 FRNRAP. The trim removed 7 bases at V and 2 bases at J, leaving 6 bases unmatched. CDR3 nucleotides: TGTGCTAGTGCCCTTGGGGGGGTCACAGATACGCAGTATTTT. It translates to CASALGGVTDTQYF.

This chain links TRBV27 with TRBJ2-7, with D possibly TRBD1 on 6 matching bases. V lost 10 bases and J lost 2, with 12 bases in between. The CDR3 runs to 12 residues. Germline values: CDR1 MNHEY, CDR2 SMNVEV (reference sequence). CDR3 sequence reads: CATSDRTYEQYF. The CDR3, as DNA: TGTGCCACCTCCGACAGGACCTACGAGCAGTACTTC.

The rearrangement links TRBV28 to TRBJ1-1; the D gene is possibly TRBD1 (5 bases). The CDR3 is 15 amino acids. V was trimmed by 5 bases and J by 1 base, leaving 14 bases between them. Per germline, CDR1 MDHEN and CDR2 SYDVKM. This CDR3 reads CASSPADSTNTEAFF. The CDR3 DNA reads TGTGCCAGCAGTCCCGCCGACAGTACGAACACTGAAGCTTTCTTT.

The gene calls are TRBV5-1 and TRBJ2-5, with TRBD1 matching 7 bases. Trimming at V came to 4 bases and at J to 5 bases, leaving 5 bases not matched to a gene. This CDR3 is built from 13 residues. Germline loops: CDR1 SGHRS, CDR2 YFSETQ. The CDR3 nucleotides are TGCGCCAGCAGCCCGACAGGGTTGGAGACCCAGTACTTC. Encoded protein: CASSPTGLETQYF.

This chain connects TRBV7-2 to TRBJ2-1; 13 bases agree with TRBD2. The CDR3 consists of 17 residues. The J segment lost 7 bases and the V segment lost 3 bases, leaving 9 bases of the junction unmatched. From germline, CDR1 is SGHTA and CDR2 FQGNSA. DNA for the CDR3: TGTGCCAGCAGCTTTACGTCGACTAGCGGGAGGAGAAATGAGCAGTTCTTC. It translates to CASSFTSTSGRRNEQFF.

There are a few counts of this clone. The chain couples TRBV5-1 to TRBJ2-3; 7 nucleotides line up with TRBD2. From germline, CDR1 is SGHRS and CDR2 YFSETQ. CDR3 length: 14 amino acids. Trimming at V came to 0 bases and at J to 4 bases, leaving 2 bases not matched to a gene. CDR3 sequence: CASSLGGRADTQYF. In DNA form, the CDR3 reads TGCGCCAGCAGCTTGGGCGGGAGAGCAGATACGCAGTATTTT.

The genes are TRBV5-1 and TRBJ2-1; 12 bases fit TRBD2. The V and J ends lost 4 bases and 11 bases, in that order; junction bases with no gene match: 10. Germline V CDR1 and CDR2: SGHRS, YFSETQ. This CDR3 contains 15 residues. The CDR3 spells CASSPGLAGPEKQFF. The DNA of the CDR3 is TGCGCCAGCAGCCCAGGACTAGCGGGGCCTGAGAAGCAGTTCTTC.

The chain recombines TRBV28 with TRBJ2-5; tentatively, D is TRBD1 (5 bases). The J call is doubtful: the DNA matches TRBJ2-7 better. Germline V lookup: CDR1 MDHEN, CDR2 SYDVKM. The CDR3 has 15 residues. The DNA for the CDR3 is TGTGCCAGCAGTTTAGGACATTGGAACTCCTACGAGCAGTACTTC. Its translation: CASSLGHWNSYEQYF.

V usage is TRBV10-3 and J usage is TRBJ2-7, with TRBD1 matching over 12 bases. Germline V gene sequence: CDR1 ENHRY, CDR2 SYGVKD. This CDR3 region has 20 residues. The junction had 16 bases not matched to a gene; V was cut back by 0 bases and J by 4 bases. The CDR3 nucleotides are TGTGCCATCAGTGAGTCGTGGTGGGACAGGGGGCAATCCTCCTCGTACGAGCAGTACTTC. Its protein product is CAISESWWDRGQSSSYEQYF.

As concerns this clone: Other DNA sequences from this sample encode an identical CDR3 as well. This chain uses TRBV28 with TRBJ2-3; 7 positions agree with TRBD2. CDR1 is MDHEN and CDR2 is SYDVKM in the germline V gene. The V and J ends lost 4 bases and 0 bases, in that order; junction bases with no gene match: 7. The CDR3 spans 16 residues. This CDR3 is CASSSSSGTSTDTQYF. CDR3 DNA sequence: TGTGCCAGCAGTTCCTCCAGCGGGACTAGCACAGATACGCAGTATTTT. The full variable domain, with the rest looked up from reference TRBV28 and TRBJ2-3, is DVKVTQSSRYLVKRTGEKVFLECVQDMDHENMFWYRQDPGLGLRLIYFSYDVKMKEKGDIPEGYSVSREKKERFSLILESASTNQTSMYLCASSSSSGTSTDTQYFGPGTRLTVL.

V usage is TRBV9 and J usage is TRBJ1-3; 7 nucleotides agree with TRBD1. J was trimmed by 0 bases and V by 3 bases; bases with no gene match: 6. Germline V gene sequence: CDR1 SGDLS, CDR2 YYNGEE. The CDR3 runs 16 residues. The CDR3 loop reads CASSGPGQISGNTIYF. The CDR3 DNA is TGTGCCAGCAGCGGCCCGGGACAGATCTCTGGAAACACCATATATTTT.

The chain uses TRBV5-4 and TRBJ2-3; D gene unclear. The V end was cut by 3 bases, the J end by 0 bases, with 8 bases between. The CDR3 extends over 14 amino acids. Germline-derived CDR1 and CDR2 are SGHNT and YYREEE (reference sequence). CDR3 amino acids: CASSYSPSTDTQYF. In nucleotides, the CDR3 is TGTGCCAGCAGCTACAGCCCCAGCACAGATACGCAGTATTTT.

This sequence joins TRBV6-1 and TRBJ1-2; tentatively, D is TRBD1 (5 bases). Germline assignment: CDR1 MNHNS and CDR2 SASEGT. The CDR3 runs 13 residues. The V end lost 5 bases, the J end lost 6 bases, and 13 bases lay between the germline ends. The CDR3 region is CASSSGLLDGYTF. The CDR3 bases are TGTGCCAGCAGTTCGGGACTGCTAGATGGCTACACCTTC.

This clone was observed a single time. The V and J genes are TRBV18 and TRBJ1-1; 7 nucleotides match TRBD1. The CDR3 spans 12 residues. V was pared by 3 bases and J by 8 bases, with 3 bases of the junction left unmatched. Germline loops: CDR1 KGHSH, CDR2 LQKENI. The CDR3 coding sequence is TGTGCCAGCTCACCTTCGGACAGGGAAGCTTTCTTT. This encodes CASSPSDREAFF.

The chain employs TRBV2 and TRBJ2-5, with 10 bases fitting TRBD1. The J call is doubtful: the DNA matches TRBJ2-7 better. The CDR3 is 15 residues long. The germline gives CDR1 SNHLY, CDR2 FYNNEI. The CDR3 DNA sequence: TGTGCCAGCAGCCCCAGGACAGGGGGGTCCTACGAGCAGTACTTC. Encoded protein: CASSPRTGGSYEQYF.

The gene calls are TRBV5-1 and TRBJ2-2; possible D gene TRBD1, 5 bases. Per germline, CDR1 SGHRS and CDR2 YFSETQ. V lost 3 bases and J 0 bases, leaving 12 bases between the germline ends. This CDR3 has 16 residues. The CDR3 loop reads CASSSAPGPNTGELFF. CDR3 bases: TGCGCCAGCAGCTCGGCGCCAGGGCCGAACACCGGGGAGCTGTTTTTT.

This clone was detected only a few times. The V and J genes are TRBV10-3 and TRBJ2-1; 8 bases are a match to TRBD2. Germline-derived CDR1 and CDR2 are ENHRY and SYGVKD. The CDR3 sequence is 15 residues long. With V trimmed by 8 bases and J by 6 bases, 12 bases remained unmatched. The CDR3: CAIRPGLEASNEQFF. The CDR3, as DNA: TGTGCCATCCGCCCGGGACTAGAAGCTAGCAATGAGCAGTTCTTC.

This chain uses TRBV27 with TRBJ2-5; the D is unclear. Germline lookup yields CDR1 MNHEY and CDR2 SMNVEV (reference sequence). The CDR3 has 12 residues. With 6 bases removed from V and 5 bases from J, the gap between germline ends came to 10 bases. The CDR3 loop reads CASSAPGETQYF. DNA for the CDR3: TGTGCCAGCAGCGCCCCCGGGGAGACCCAGTACTTC.